This T cell receptor beta chain appears in the sequencing data of a study of blood T cell repertoires in COVID-19. Sequencing used immunoSEQ multiplex PCR; TCRdb keeps in-frame clones, though not all of them. Of 150,000 to 200,000 clones listed, around 80% were seen once; the top ten hold approximately 8.7%. This CDR3 region has 15 residues. The V and J ends lost 3 bases and 1 base respectively, with 10 bases between them. In germline, CDR1 is SGHDT, CDR2 YYEEEE. V gene TRBV5-6 combines with J gene TRBJ2-2, with D maybe TRBD1 (6 bases). This sequence originates from a woman between 65 and 79 years old with acute or convalescent COVID-19. The sequenced material came from peripheral blood. The CDR3 is CASSSQQGNTGELFF. The CDR3, as DNA: TGTGCCAGCAGCTCGCAACAGGGGAACACCGGGGAGCTGTTTTTT.